The present T cell receptor (beta chain) was sequenced within a study of PD-L1 blockade in urothelial cancer. Profiling relied on immunoSEQ multiplex PCR, and the TCRdb table lists in-frame clones only, not all of them. The top ten hold 7.5% to 10% of the sample, which has about 88,000 clones, 90% to 95% seen once. This clonotype originated in a man in his 60s with urothelial cancer. Sample: PBMCs, taken around atezolizumab (anti-PD-L1) treatment.

CDR3 amino acids: CASSQDSHLDTQYF. DNA of the CDR3: TGTGCCAGCTCACAGGACTCGCATCTGGATACGCAGTATTTT. The chain uses TRBV18 and TRBJ2-3; D might be TRBD2 (5 bases). The CDR3 extends over 14 amino acids. Germline lookup yields CDR1 KGHSH and CDR2 LQKENI. V lost 4 bases, J lost 6 bases, and 14 bases lay in between.